A single sample gave rise to the 26 T cell receptor beta chains below, sequenced in a study of cytotoxic CD8 clonotypes in ibrutinib-treated CLL. Clones were sequenced by immunoSEQ multiplex PCR, and TCRdb holds only the in-frame ones, with some missing. The sample carries around 250,000 clones, 60% to 75% recorded once. The sample here was PBMCs, taken after 24 months of ibrutinib treatment. Source of these receptors: a human donor with chronic lymphocytic leukemia.

This clone was seen a few times. The chain has TRBV30 and TRBJ2-7; unclear D gene. Looked up from germline, CDR1 is GTSNPN and CDR2 is SVGIG (reference sequence). This CDR3 is 13 amino acids long. The V gene lost 3 bases and the J gene lost 4 bases, with 13 bases spanning the gap. The CDR3 DNA is TGTGCCTGGAGGACGCCCGGCGGATACGAGCAGTACTTC. Translating gives CAWRTPGGYEQYF.

The chain recombines TRBV28 with TRBJ2-3; 9 nucleotides agree with TRBD1. Germline V gives CDR1 MDHEN, CDR2 SYDVKM. The CDR3 spans 16 residues. With 2 bases clipped from V and 1 base from J, the junction kept 4 bases outside the gene matches. Written as DNA, the CDR3 is TGTGCCAGCAGTTTAAGACAGGGGGATCGCACAGATACGCAGTATTTT. Protein: CASSLRQGDRTDTQYF. The full variable domain, in which reference TRBV28 and TRBJ2-3 provide the parts outside the CDR3, is DVKVTQSSRYLVKRTGEKVFLECVQDMDHENMFWYRQDPGLGLRLIYFSYDVKMKEKGDIPEGYSVSREKKERFSLILESASTNQTSMYLCASSLRQGDRTDTQYFGPGTRLTVL.

CDR3 region: CAWSGGQRSPYEQYF. The CDR3 DNA is TGTGCCTGGAGTGGAGGGCAGCGAAGCCCCTACGAGCAGTACTTC. The V call is TRBV30, the J call TRBJ2-7; D may be TRBD2 (5 bases). The CDR3 is 15 residues long. Germline V gene lookup returns CDR1 GTSNPN and CDR2 SVGIG (reference sequence). The V end was cut by 1 base, the J end by 2 bases, with 15 bases between.

The chain carries TRBV18 and TRBJ1-1; D is ambiguous. CDR3 length: 18 amino acids. Germline V CDR1 and CDR2: KGHSH, LQKENI. The V end lost 1 base, the J end lost 1 base, and 19 bases lay between the germline ends. The CDR3 coding sequence is TGTGCCAGCTCACCACGGCTGTTATCTGAACTCACGAACACTGAAGCTTTCTTT. Amino acid sequence: CASSPRLLSELTNTEAFF.

A remark on this clone: Other DNA sequences in the same sample also yield this CDR3. The V gene is TRBV7-2, the J gene TRBJ2-3, with a tentative D call TRBD2 (5 bases). Germline V gives CDR1 SGHTA, CDR2 FQGNSA. This CDR3 spans 14 amino acids. The ends were cut back, 3 bases at V and 0 bases at J, with 7 bases in the middle. The CDR3 here is CASSLAGSTDTQYF. CDR3 in DNA: TGTGCCAGCAGCTTGGCGGGTAGCACAGATACGCAGTATTTT. Drawing the rest from reference TRBV7-2 and TRBJ2-3, the complete variable domain is GAGVSQSPSNKVTEKGKDVELRCDPISGHTALYWYRQSLGQGLEFLIYFQGNSAPDKSGLPSDRFSAERTGGSVSTLTIQRTQQEDSAVYLCASSLAGSTDTQYFGPGTRLTVL.

This clone has only a few counts. The rearrangement links TRBV19 to TRBJ1-2; no firm D call. The V end lost 3 bases, the J end lost 7 bases, and 6 bases lay between the germline ends. This CDR3 has 11 residues. The V gene's germline CDR1 is LNHDA and CDR2 SQIVND (reference sequence). The CDR3 loop is CASSMRSGYTF. In nucleotides, the CDR3 is TGTGCCAGTAGTATGAGGTCTGGCTACACCTTC.

The count of this clone is one. The V and J genes are TRBV5-1 and TRBJ2-2, with TRBD2 matching 13 bases. After removal of 3 bases from V and 5 bases from J, the junction contained 4 bases not matched to a gene. The CDR3 runs 16 residues. Germline CDR1 SGHRS, CDR2 YFSETQ. CDR3 DNA: TGCGCCAGCAGCTGGCGGACTAGCGGGAGTACCGGGGAGCTGTTTTTT. Translating gives CASSWRTSGSTGELFF.

This clone came up a few times. This sequence joins TRBV4-3 and TRBJ2-7; a possible D gene is TRBD2 (6 bases). This CDR3 contains 16 residues. V dropped 1 base and J dropped 3 bases, with 16 bases sitting between them. Germline assignment: CDR1 LGHNA and CDR2 YSLEER. For the CDR3, the DNA is TGCGCCAGCAGCCAAGTCGTTCCGGGAGCCAGCTACGAGCAGTACTTC. Its protein is CASSQVVPGASYEQYF.

This clone was detected a few times. The rearrangement uses TRBV25-1 and TRBJ2-7, with 8 bases matching TRBD2. The CDR3 spans 14 residues. Germline loops: CDR1 MGHDK, CDR2 SYGVNS. V dropped 6 bases and J dropped 4; count of bases not matched to a gene: 8. For the CDR3, the DNA is TGTGCCAGCAGGGACGGGGGGGGTCGATACGAGCAGTACTTC. Its protein is CASRDGGGRYEQYF.

This clone was recorded a few times. The V and J genes are TRBV29-1 and TRBJ2-7; D is uncertain. The CDR3 totals 11 residues. The V end was cut by 0 bases, the J end by 6 bases, with 6 bases between. Germline assignment: CDR1 SQVTM and CDR2 ANQGSEA. The CDR3 is CSVEEVREQYF. The CDR3 DNA is TGCAGCGTTGAAGAGGTCCGCGAGCAGTACTTC.

The chain is built from TRBV29-1 and TRBJ2-7, with D hard to call. V was shortened by 4 bases and J by 5 bases, with 18 bases between the two germline ends. The CDR3 runs to 14 residues. CDR1 and CDR2 from the germline V gene are SQVTM and ANQGSEA. Here the CDR3 reads CSVGRRLVVDEQYF. DNA of the CDR3: TGCAGCGTTGGCCGACGGCTAGTTGTCGACGAGCAGTACTTC.

The sample holds a few counts of this clone. The chain employs TRBV7-3 and TRBJ2-2; D is undetermined. The CDR3 has 14 residues. The germline V gene has CDR1 SGHTA and CDR2 FQGTGA. With 2 bases removed from V and 1 base from J, the gap between germline ends came to 5 bases. CDR3 nucleotides: TGTGCCAGCAGCTTAGCCTTGAACACCGGGGAGCTGTTTTTT. This translates into CASSLALNTGELFF.

This sequence joins TRBV19 and TRBJ1-2; 9 bases match TRBD1. The J segment lost 0 bases and the V segment lost 8 bases, leaving 10 bases of the junction unmatched. The germline V gene encodes CDR1 LNHDA and CDR2 SQIVND (reference sequence). CDR3 length: 16 residues. The CDR3 region is CASGWTGAHSNYGYTF. The DNA of the CDR3 is TGTGCCAGTGGGTGGACAGGGGCTCATTCTAACTATGGCTACACCTTC.

The rearrangement joins TRBV27 to TRBJ1-5, with a weak D call TRBD1 (5 bases). CDR1 is MNHEY and CDR2 is SMNVEV in the germline V gene (reference sequence). V shed 6 bases and J shed 5 bases, with 14 bases lying between them. The CDR3 length is 14 residues. CDR3 sequence (DNA): TGTGCCAGCAGGGGCCCGGTGGGGGATCAGCCCCAGCATTTT. This encodes CASRGPVGDQPQHF.

This chain uses TRBV9 with TRBJ2-2; no reliable D call. The CDR3 covers 13 residues. Per germline, CDR1 SGDLS and CDR2 YYNGEE. V was trimmed by 8 bases and J by 4 bases, leaving 12 bases between them. The CDR3 region is CASGQVTTGELFF. As DNA, the CDR3 is TGTGCCAGTGGGCAGGTTACCACCGGGGAGCTGTTTTTT.

The chain joins TRBV29-1 to TRBJ2-5; 10 bases are a match to TRBD2. Germline V CDR1 and CDR2: SQVTM, ANQGSEA. The CDR3 consists of 14 residues. Germline trimming cut 8 bases from V and 5 bases from J; bases unmatched to any gene: 11. The chain's CDR3 is CSTTTASGSETQYF. CDR3 coding DNA: TGCAGCACAACCACTGCTAGCGGGAGTGAGACCCAGTACTTC.

This chain connects TRBV4-3 to TRBJ1-1; D may be TRBD1 (5 bases). V was shortened by 3 bases and J by 0 bases, with 11 bases between the two germline ends. CDR3 length equals 15 residues. CDR1 is LGHNA, CDR2 YSLEER, per germline. CDR3 region: CASSQGGRMNTEAFF. The CDR3 DNA sequence: TGCGCCAGCAGCCAGGGGGGACGGATGAACACTGAAGCTTTCTTT.

The rearrangement uses TRBV5-1 and TRBJ2-7; a possible D gene is TRBD2 (7 bases). V lost 0 bases and J 1 base, leaving 17 bases between the germline ends. Germline V gene data show CDR1 as SGHRS and CDR2 as YFSETQ. The CDR3 contains 17 residues. The CDR3 DNA is TGCGCCAGCAGCTTGGGGCCCACGGGGGGCGCGTCCTACGAGCAGTACTTC. Amino acid sequence: CASSLGPTGGASYEQYF. The variable domain in full, completed from reference TRBV5-1 and TRBJ2-7, reads KAGVTQTPRYLIKTRGQQVTLSCSPISGHRSVSWYQQTPGQGLQFLFEYFSETQRNKGNFPGRFSGRQFSNSRSEMNVSTLELGDSALYLCASSLGPTGGASYEQYFGPGTRLTVT.

This clone has a single count. J is TRBJ2-7 and V is TRBV2; unclear D gene. Between the trimmed V and J ends, which lost 6 bases and 3 bases, there was a span of 12 bases. The germline V gene has CDR1 SNHLY and CDR2 FYNNEI. This CDR3 is 13 amino acids long. CDR3 DNA: TGTGCCAGCAGCGCTTTGGACCTCTACGAGCAGTACTTC. It encodes CASSALDLYEQYF.

V is TRBV20-1 and J is TRBJ2-7; D is uncertain. This CDR3 contains 11 residues. The V gene's germline CDR1 is DFQATT and CDR2 SNEGSKA (reference sequence). Trimming took 4 bases from V and 0 from J, leaving 4 bases between them. CDR3 sequence reads: CSATNSYEQYF. The CDR3 coding sequence is TGCAGTGCTACTAACTCCTACGAGCAGTACTTC.

This CDR3 is CASSVVSTDTQYF. CDR3 sequence (DNA): TGTGCCAGCAGCGTCGTGAGCACAGATACGCAGTATTTT. V usage is TRBV9 and J usage is TRBJ2-3; D not certain. CDR1 SGDLS and CDR2 YYNGEE come from the germline V gene. The CDR3 loop spans 13 amino acids. V was clipped by 2 bases and J by 0 bases, with 4 bases between them.

The chain combines TRBV9 with TRBJ2-5; 9 bases align to TRBD1. This CDR3 contains 15 residues. Unmatched junction bases numbered 8, after V lost 3 bases and J lost 5 bases. The germline gives CDR1 SGDLS, CDR2 YYNGEE. DNA for the CDR3: TGTGCCAGCAGCGGAACAGGGGGCGTTTATGAGACCCAGTACTTC. This sequence encodes CASSGTGGVYETQYF.

This chain joins TRBV29-1 and TRBJ2-2; possibly TRBD1 for D (5 bases). Trimming removed 0 bases from V and 6 bases from J, with 14 bases in between. The CDR3 is 15 residues long. The germline gives CDR1 SQVTM, CDR2 ANQGSEA. CDR3 nucleotide sequence: TGCAGCGTTGAAGACCACTTCAGGGTACCCGGGGAGCTGTTTTTT. This codes for CSVEDHFRVPGELFF.

This clone appeared a single time. The chain carries TRBV19 and TRBJ2-5; 12 bases fit TRBD1. The V and J ends lost 11 bases and 4 bases, in that order; junction bases with no gene match: 11. In germline, CDR1 is LNHDA, CDR2 SQIVND (reference sequence). The CDR3 covers 15 residues. CDR3 region: CAGRPGTGGLETQYF. Written as DNA, the CDR3 is TGTGCCGGACGCCCCGGGACAGGGGGCTTAGAGACCCAGTACTTC.

This clone was detected only once. The CDR3 DNA is TGTGCCAGCAGCTTAGCGTTTTATAATGAGCAGTTCTTC. Translating gives CASSLAFYNEQFF. This chain connects TRBV7-9 to TRBJ2-1; the D is unclear. CDR3 length equals 13 residues. Germline V gene lookup returns CDR1 SEHNR and CDR2 FQNEAQ (reference sequence). Trimming pared 0 bases from V and 7 bases from J, leaving 7 bases between.

V usage is TRBV27 and J usage is TRBJ2-5; 8 nucleotides align to TRBD1. In germline, CDR1 is MNHEY, CDR2 SMNVEV (reference sequence). There are 12 residues in the CDR3. Trimming at V came to 8 bases and at J to 4 bases, leaving 3 bases not matched to a gene. The CDR3 here is CASGQGLETQYF. DNA of the CDR3: TGTGCCAGCGGACAGGGCCTAGAGACCCAGTACTTC.